This is a list of T cell receptor beta chains from one sample in a study of shared clonotypes between healthy human individuals. Assay used: immunoSEQ multiplex PCR; TCRdb lists only in-frame clones, some missing. The sample carries around 2,000,000 clones, roughly 95% recorded once. The sequenced material came from naive CD4+ T cells sorted from blood. Every receptor here comes from a man between 18 and 35 years old in good health. The CDR3 runs from the conserved cysteine through the conserved F or W. A D gene is named only where the DNA matches it firmly. The size field is filled for only some rows; it gives once, few, many or a size class.

j_gene	v_gene	abundance	d_gene	CDR3nt	CDR3aa
TRBJ2-1	TRBV27	.	TRBD2	TGTGCCAGCAGTTCCATAGCGGGAAAATACAATGAGCAGTTCTTC	CASSSIAGKYNEQFF
TRBJ2-2	TRBV18	.	.	TGTGCCAGCTCCCCTAGGACAGTGAACACCGGGGAGCTGTTTTTT	CASSPRTVNTGELFF
TRBJ2-1	TRBV11-2	.	TRBD1	TGTGCCAGCAGCATGACAGGGGGGATAAATGAGCAGTTCTTC	CASSMTGGINEQFF
TRBJ1-2	TRBV28	.	.	TGTGCCAGCAGCCCAGACAAGTCGTTTGGCTACACCTTC	CASSPDKSFGYTF
TRBJ2-1	TRBV7-9	.	.	TGTGCCAGCAGCTTAGAAAGGAACAATGAGCAGTTCTTC	CASSLERNNEQFF
TRBJ1-2	TRBV7-9	many	.	TGTGCCAGCAGCTCTACCACTAACTATGGCTACACCTTC	CASSSTTNYGYTF
TRBJ1-5	TRBV30	.	.	TGTGCCTGGAGTGTAGGATGGGACCAGCCCCAGCATTTT	CAWSVGWDQPQHF
TRBJ2-2	TRBV11-2	.	TRBD1	TGTGCCAGCAGCAGGACAGGGAAGAACACCGGGGAGCTGTTTTTT	CASSRTGKNTGELFF
TRBJ2-7	TRBV6-5	.	.	TGTGCCAGCAAGGACAGCACCTACGAGCAGTACTTC	CASKDSTYEQYF
TRBJ2-1	TRBV4-2	.	TRBD1	TGTGCCAGCAGCCGAGAGCAGGGGGTCAATTCCTACAATGAGCAGTTCTTC	CASSREQGVNSYNEQFF
TRBJ2-7	TRBV6-6	.	TRBD2	TGTGCCAGCCGCGCTACTAGCGGGACCTACGAGCAGTACTTC	CASRATSGTYEQYF
TRBJ2-7	TRBV9	.	TRBD1	TGTGCCAGCAGCGCCGGAGGACAGGGTCAGCAGTACTTC	CASSAGGQGQQYF
TRBJ2-7	TRBV12-5	.	TRBD2	TGTGCTAGTGGTCCCAAGCTAGCGGGAGTAAGGTACGAGCAGTACTTC	CASGPKLAGVRYEQYF
TRBJ2-7	TRBV5-1	.	.	TGCGCCAGCAGCTTGGGGCAGGGGCCCTACGAGCAGTACTTC	CASSLGQGPYEQYF
TRBJ1-6	TRBV6-5	.	TRBD1	TGTGCCAGCAGTTCCGGGACAGGGAGGCTTAATTCACCCCTCCACTTT	CASSSGTGRLNSPLHF
TRBJ2-7	TRBV7-2	.	TRBD1	TGTGCCAGCAGCTTCGGGACAGTTTCCTACGAGCAGTACTTC	CASSFGTVSYEQYF
TRBJ2-7	TRBV27	.	.	TGTGCCAGCCGAACCCAGGGCAGCTCCTACGAGCAGTACTTC	CASRTQGSSYEQYF
TRBJ2-2	TRBV27	.	.	TGTGCCAGCAGTTTATCAAGGTTCTCCGGGGAGCTGTTTTTT	CASSLSRFSGELFF
TRBJ1-2	TRBV5-6	.	.	TGTGCCAGCAGCTTTGTCGAGTCTAACTATGGCTACACCTTC	CASSFVESNYGYTF
TRBJ1-2	TRBV28	.	.	TGTGCCAGCAGTTTGTTCACAGGGCCCTATGGCTACACCTTC	CASSLFTGPYGYTF
TRBJ1-1	TRBV6-5	.	TRBD1	TGTGCCAGCAGACATCGACAGGGCGCTGAAGCTTTCTTT	CASRHRQGAEAFF
TRBJ2-3	TRBV9	.	.	TGTGCCAGCAGCCCACGGCCGACGGCAGATACGCAGTATTTT	CASSPRPTADTQYF
TRBJ2-3	TRBV7-2	.	.	TGTGCCAGCAGCCCCGGGGTTAGCACAGATACGCAGTATTTT	CASSPGVSTDTQYF